This T cell receptor (beta chain) was identified during a study of patients and donors after allogeneic stem cell transplantation. This clonotype was observed a handful of times. Per germline, CDR1 SGDLS and CDR2 YYNGEE. The CDR3 covers 14 residues. The V gene end was trimmed by 2 bases and the J gene end by 3 bases; junction bases not matched to a gene: 5. Using its own MiXCR run on the RT-PCR reads, TCRdb lists one record per CDR3 protein. This sample has roughly 960,000 distinct CDR3 sequences, with about a sixth found just once. Sequencing was performed on blood, either unsorted or a sorted T cell fraction (not recorded which). The origin of this receptor is a human donor who was either an allogeneic HSCT recipient or a stem cell or donor lymphocyte infusion donor (not recorded which). It is not recorded whose cells these are; they may come from a transplant donor. This chain uses TRBV9 with TRBJ2-7, with 7 bases lining up with TRBD2. Written as DNA, the CDR3 is TGTGCCAGCAGCGTCTCTGCGGGAGTCTACGAGCAGTACTTC. Translation gives CASSVSAGVYEQYF.